Each of the 9 T cell receptor beta chains below was sequenced from the same sample in a study of CD8 T cells in Susac syndrome (dated by TCRdb to between 2018 and 2020). Library construction relied on the immunoSEQ multiplex PCR assay. RNA was extracted using the RNeasy kit, and roughly 0.5 to 1 microgram was reverse transcribed with random hexamers. The public reads were reanalyzed by TCRdb: fastp trimming at Q25, MiXCR alignment, in-frame beta chains only. Here each entry gathers all rows of one CDR3 protein and keeps the most common genes and DNA. This sample gives about 170,000 distinct CDR3 sequences in total; about 96% of them show up just once. Of the sample, about 0.12% is held by the ten largest clones. The sample consisted of CD4+ T cells from PBMCs. The receptors derive from a human donor with Susac syndrome.

This rearrangement joins TRBV28 to TRBJ1-2, with 7 positions matching TRBD1. The CDR3 contains 13 residues. The ends lost 5 bases at V and 8 bases at J; junction bases unmatched: 8. The germline gives CDR1 MDHEN, CDR2 SYDVKM. The CDR3 bases are TGTGCCAGCAGTCTCCAGACAGGGCGAGGCTACACCTTC. As protein: CASSLQTGRGYTF.

The chain joins TRBV5-1 to TRBJ1-1; D ambiguous. The CDR3 is 14 amino acids. CDR1 is SGHRS and CDR2 is YFSETQ in the germline V gene. Trimming stripped 0 bases from V and 0 bases from J, with 6 bases between. CDR3 amino acids: CASSLGAMNTEAFF. The DNA for the CDR3 is TGCGCCAGCAGCTTGGGGGCAATGAACACTGAAGCTTTCTTT.

The V call is TRBV7-2, the J call TRBJ2-7; 9 bases match TRBD1. V was pared by 0 bases and J by 1 base, with 4 bases of the junction left unmatched. The CDR3 covers 16 residues. CDR1 is SGHTA, CDR2 FQGNSA, per germline. The CDR3 reads CASSLAGDRASYEQYF. The CDR3 DNA is TGTGCCAGCAGCTTAGCAGGGGACAGGGCTTCCTACGAGCAGTACTTC.

The V call is TRBV20-1, the J call TRBJ2-7, with 14 bases lining up with TRBD2. CDR3 length: 17 amino acids. Germline V gene sequence: CDR1 DFQATT, CDR2 SNEGSKA (reference sequence). J gave up 2 bases and V 1 base, and 7 bases lay outside the gene matches. CDR3 residues: CSARAPGLAGVAYEQYF. The CDR3 bases are TGCAGTGCTAGAGCGCCGGGACTAGCGGGAGTTGCCTACGAGCAGTACTTC.

The chain is built from TRBV30 and TRBJ2-5; a possible D gene is TRBD1 (5 bases). This CDR3 contains 14 residues. Germline V CDR1 and CDR2: GTSNPN, SVGIG (reference sequence). Trimming left V 4 bases short and J 2 bases short, with 14 bases between. The CDR3 spells CAWTPGSGQETQYF. For the CDR3, the DNA is TGTGCCTGGACCCCCGGTTCAGGGCAAGAGACCCAGTACTTC.

This chain connects TRBV20-1 to TRBJ2-3; TRBD2 matches at 7 bases. The CDR3 loop spans 13 amino acids. The V gene end was trimmed by 3 bases and the J gene end by 2 bases; junction bases not matched to a gene: 2. Germline V gives CDR1 DFQATT, CDR2 SNEGSKA (reference sequence). The CDR3 region has the DNA TGCAGTGCTAGCGGGACTAACACAGATACGCAGTATTTT. This encodes CSASGTNTDTQYF.

V gene TRBV7-2 combines with J gene TRBJ2-7; 8 bases are shared with TRBD1. In germline, CDR1 is SGHTA, CDR2 FQGNSA. The CDR3 is 15 amino acids. V shed 5 bases and J 0 bases; nucleotides not matched to a gene: 6. The CDR3 sequence is CASSRQGSSSYEQYF. The CDR3 coding sequence is TGTGCCAGCAGCCGACAGGGGTCCTCCTCCTACGAGCAGTACTTC.

This CDR3 reads CASSSQGYNEQFF. The CDR3 DNA sequence: TGTGCCAGCAGTTCCCAGGGATACAATGAGCAGTTCTTC. The chain couples TRBV2 to TRBJ2-1; TRBD1 is a possible D gene (5 bases). Germline V gene data show CDR1 as SNHLY and CDR2 as FYNNEI. Trimming removed 5 bases at V and 4 bases at J, with 9 bases between. The CDR3 is 13 amino acids.

V gene TRBV5-1 combines with J gene TRBJ2-7; maybe TRBD1 (6 bases). There are 14 residues in the CDR3. V was trimmed by 2 bases and J by 2 bases, leaving 11 bases between them. Germline assignment: CDR1 SGHRS and CDR2 YFSETQ. The CDR3 nucleotides are TGCGCCAGCAGCTTCTACAGGGACCCCTACGAGCAGTACTTC. Translating gives CASSFYRDPYEQYF.